A selection of T cell receptor beta chains follows, all from one sample in a study of beta chain features in type 1 diabetes. The assay was immunoSEQ multiplex PCR, and TCRdb's table has in-frame clones only and misses some. This table holds 140,000 or so clones, about 10% found once. Sequenced input: central memory CD4+ T cells from blood. The origin of the receptors is a man aged 18 to 30 in good health. The conserved cysteine and the conserved F or W are not part of the CDR3 here. The order of the fields is J gene, V gene, clone size, CDR3 protein. Size is omitted from some rows. Given values are once, few, many or a class for expanded clones.

TRBJ2-3	TRBV6-6	many	ASSQQGTDTQY
TRBJ2-1	TRBV7-9	few	ASSFWRGGWNEQF
TRBJ2-7	TRBV19	NA	ASSILDRYYEQY
TRBJ2-1	TRBV29-1	few	SVAPMAVGNEQF
TRBJ1-4	TRBV9	few	ASSVGRTNEKLF
TRBJ2-2	TRBV4-2	NA	ASSQESLAGGHTGELF
TRBJ1-6	TRBV5-8	NA	ASSGGLRNSPLH
TRBJ1-1	TRBV19	NA	ASSVHTDRNTEAF
TRBJ1-2	TRBV19	NA	ASSMNRDNGYT
TRBJ2-6	TRBV11-2	few	ASSLRGILSGANVLT
TRBJ1-6	TRBV27	few	ASSLWPPYNSPLH
TRBJ2-1	TRBV30	few	AWAGGRYNEQF
TRBJ1-2	TRBV4-3	few	ASSQEVPGGYT
TRBJ2-2	TRBV27	few	ASRQTGYGELF